This T cell receptor beta chain is drawn from a study of blood T cell repertoires in COVID-19. In the study overall: PBMCs, B-cell-depleted T cells, or T cells were the source of the cDNA or gDNA that made up the material.

Profiled with immunoSEQ multiplex PCR; TCRdb holds only in-frame clones, not every one. The sample includes 50,000 or so clones, around 90% of them seen just once. The length of the CDR3 is 14 residues. Germline V lookup: CDR1 WSHSY, CDR2 SAAADI. The germline V and J ends were trimmed by 0 bases and 1 base, with 3 bases remaining between them. The sequenced sample consisted of peripheral blood. The receptor was derived from an elderly man with acute or convalescent COVID-19. The chain has TRBV10-2 and TRBJ2-2; D not resolved. The DNA for the CDR3 is TGCGCCAGCAGTGAGTCTCTGAACACCGGGGAGCTGTTTTTT. It encodes CASSESLNTGELFF.